The 16 T cell receptor beta chains below all came from one sample that was sequenced in a study of blood T cell repertoires in COVID-19. Libraries were prepared by immunoSEQ multiplex PCR; TCRdb keeps only in-frame clonotypes and omits some of them. The repertoire holds roughly 280,000 clones, with 85% to 90% as singletons. Sequencing used PBMCs or T cells enriched from blood (not recorded which). Receptors originate from a woman aged 25 to 39 with acute COVID-19.

This clone has a single count. The chain couples TRBV7-9 to TRBJ2-7, with D perhaps matching TRBD1 (5 bases). Between the trimmed V and J ends, which lost 5 bases and 1 base, there was a span of 12 bases. The CDR3 totals 14 residues. Per germline, CDR1 SEHNR and CDR2 FQNEAQ (reference sequence). The CDR3 nucleotides are TGTGCCAGCAGCCCCGTAGCAGGGTCCTACGAGCAGTACTTC. Translated: CASSPVAGSYEQYF. The whole variable domain, filled in from reference TRBV7-9 and TRBJ2-7, reads DTGVSQNPRHKITKRGQNVTFRCDPISEHNRLYWYRQTLGQGPEFLTYFQNEAQLEKSRLLSDRFSAERPKGSFSTLEIQRTEQGDSAMYLCASSPVAGSYEQYFGPGTRLTVT.

The chain uses TRBV6-5 and TRBJ1-2; TRBD1 is a possible D gene (6 bases). CDR3 size: 14 residues. Trimming left V 7 bases short and J 1 base short, with 13 bases between. The germline V gene has CDR1 MNHEY and CDR2 SVGAGI. The CDR3 DNA reads TGTGCCAGCACTCCGGGACACGATAACTATGGCTACACCTTC. It codes for CASTPGHDNYGYTF.

The rearrangement uses TRBV28 and TRBJ1-2; no firm D call. The CDR3 is made up of 16 amino acids. Trimming left V 3 bases short and J 2 bases short, with 16 bases between. The germline V gene has CDR1 MDHEN and CDR2 SYDVKM. DNA for the CDR3: TGTGCCAGCAGTTTGGTCCGGGTGCCTTCAAACTATGGCTACACCTTC. This gives the protein CASSLVRVPSNYGYTF.

This chain joins TRBV10-2 and TRBJ2-7; D may be TRBD1 (6 bases). V lost 7 bases and J lost 3, with 13 bases in between. This CDR3 is 13 amino acids long. CDR1 is WSHSY and CDR2 is SAAADI in the germline V gene. The CDR3 DNA sequence: TGCGCCAGCAACCGGGCAGGGGACTACGAGCAGTACTTC. Encoded protein: CASNRAGDYEQYF.

The chain employs TRBV28 and TRBJ2-7, with 10 positions matching TRBD1. The CDR3 has 16 amino acids. J gave up 4 bases and V 6 bases, and 12 bases lay outside the gene matches. Looked up from germline, CDR1 is MDHEN and CDR2 is SYDVKM. The CDR3 bases are TGTGCCAGCAGGGGCCGACAGGGGGCAAGGAATTACGAGCAGTACTTC. It encodes CASRGRQGARNYEQYF.

V gene TRBV21-1 combines with J gene TRBJ1-5; the table's D call TRBD1 went unverified against the DNA. TRBV21-1 is assigned pseudogene status. The CDR3 is made up of 17 amino acids. The chain's CDR3 is CASSKGLRDRANQPQHF. CDR3 coding DNA: TGTGCCAGCAGCAAAGGATTGCGGGACAGGGCCAATCAGCCCCAGCATTTT.

The chain recombines TRBV7-6 with TRBJ2-7, with 8 bases lining up with TRBD2. V trimming: 4 bases; J trimming: 0 bases; junction bases outside the gene matches: 8. The V gene's germline CDR1 is SGHVS and CDR2 FNYEAQ. The CDR3 is 16 residues long. CDR3 coding DNA: TGTGCCAGCAGCTCGACGATAGCGGGGAGCTCCTACGAGCAGTACTTC. Translated, it gives CASSSTIAGSSYEQYF.

The chain links TRBV7-6 to TRBJ2-7; 7 nucleotides agree with TRBD2. V lost 4 bases to trimming and J lost 5 bases; unmatched junction nucleotides: 11. The CDR3 covers 15 residues. CDR1 and CDR2 (germline): SGHVS, FNYEAQ. The CDR3 here is CASSWGGLQLDEQYF. DNA for the CDR3: TGTGCCAGCAGCTGGGGGGGACTACAGCTCGACGAGCAGTACTTC. The complete variable domain, with remaining parts taken from reference TRBV7-6 and TRBJ2-7, reads GAGVSQSPRYKVTKRGQDVALRCDPISGHVSLYWYRQALGQGPEFLTYFNYEAQQDKSGLPNDRFSAERPEGSISTLTIQRTEQRDSAMYRCASSWGGLQLDEQYFGPGTRLTVT.

The V and J genes are TRBV12-3 or TRBV12-4 and TRBJ2-1; weak D call: TRBD2 (5 bases). V lost 4 bases, J lost 10 bases, and 8 bases lay in between. This CDR3 region has 11 residues. CDR3 in DNA: TGTGCCAGCAGTTCCAGCGGAGAGCAGTTCTTC. Its protein product is CASSSSGEQFF.

The CDR3 region is CASISSGRQGEQFF. The CDR3 DNA sequence: TGCGCCAGCATTTCGAGCGGGAGGCAGGGTGAGCAGTTCTTC. The chain couples TRBV5-1 to TRBJ2-1, with 9 bases identical to TRBD2. V dropped 6 bases and J dropped 9; count of bases not matched to a gene: 10. This CDR3 has 14 amino acids. Per the germline V gene, CDR1 is SGHRS and CDR2 is YFSETQ.

This chain uses TRBV9 with TRBJ1-3; D is unresolved. This CDR3 spans 14 amino acids. Germline V gene lookup returns CDR1 SGDLS and CDR2 YYNGEE. Deletions cut 3 bases from V and 2 bases from J, with 9 bases between. The CDR3 reads CASSAAEAGNTIYF. CDR3 DNA sequence: TGTGCCAGCAGCGCAGCAGAGGCTGGAAACACCATATATTTT.

This chain uses TRBV19 with TRBJ1-1, with D uncertain. Trimming shortened V by 0 bases and J by 1 base, and 12 bases separated the two germline ends. The CDR3 spans 16 residues. CDR1 and CDR2 from the germline V gene are LNHDA and SQIVND (reference sequence). CDR3 sequence reads: CASSIDHNPPNTEAFF. CDR3 DNA: TGTGCCAGTAGTATAGATCACAACCCCCCGAACACTGAAGCTTTCTTT.

The chain combines TRBV4-3 with TRBJ1-4; 8 nucleotides line up with TRBD1. J gave up 8 bases and V 1 base, and 6 bases lay outside the gene matches. Germline CDR1 LGHNA, CDR2 YSLEER. CDR3 length: 15 residues. The CDR3 nucleotides read TGCGCCAGCAGCCAAGGGACAGGGAGAAAAGAAAAACTGTTTTTT. Translated: CASSQGTGRKEKLFF.

V usage is TRBV11-2 and J usage is TRBJ2-7, with D possibly matching TRBD2 (5 bases). This CDR3 comprises 15 residues. The V end lost 3 bases, the J end lost 0 bases, and 12 bases lay between the germline ends. CDR1 and CDR2 from the germline V gene are SGHAT and FQNNGV. CDR3 protein: CASSFPGGRSYEQYF. The CDR3, as DNA: TGTGCCAGCAGCTTCCCTGGCGGGCGCTCCTACGAGCAGTACTTC.

The chain is built from TRBV7-8 and TRBJ2-7; maybe TRBD2 (6 bases). CDR3 size: 13 residues. The ends were cut back, 0 bases at V and 6 bases at J, with 9 bases in the middle. Germline V lookup: CDR1 SGHVS, CDR2 FQNEAQ. The CDR3 sequence is CASSLAFGGEQYF. The DNA of the CDR3 is TGTGCCAGCAGCTTAGCGTTCGGGGGCGAGCAGTACTTC.

This rearrangement joins TRBV28 to TRBJ1-2, with 10 positions matching TRBD1. Germline CDR1 MDHEN, CDR2 SYDVKM. Trimming cost V 4 bases and J 7 bases; bases outside gene matches: 6. CDR3 length: 14 amino acids. CDR3 sequence: CASSSDRGLSGYTF. The DNA for the CDR3 is TGTGCCAGCAGTTCTGACAGGGGGCTAAGTGGCTACACCTTC.